The present T cell receptor (beta chain) was sequenced within a study of response to subunit inactivated influenza vaccine. Per germline, CDR1 MNHEY and CDR2 SVGAGI. CDR3 length equals 13 residues. Trimming left V 4 bases short and J 9 bases short, with 13 bases between. TCRdb independently ran MiXCR on the RT-PCR reads; one entry per CDR3 protein. The table lists roughly 780,000 distinct CDR3 sequences, around 18% of them singletons. Comment on this clonotype: The antigen remains unidentified.

Study results and limitations: Each seasonal influenza vaccination, the authors suggested, recruits few new T cells.

The sequence was obtained from a man aged 50-60 years who received an inactivated influenza vaccine. The genes are TRBV6-5 and TRBJ2-4; perhaps TRBD1 as D (6 bases). Material: PBMCs from blood, obtained more than 4 days after vaccination. CDR3 region: CASSSPTRGIQYF. CDR3 in DNA: TGTGCCAGCAGTTCCCCGACCAGGGGCATTCAGTACTTC.